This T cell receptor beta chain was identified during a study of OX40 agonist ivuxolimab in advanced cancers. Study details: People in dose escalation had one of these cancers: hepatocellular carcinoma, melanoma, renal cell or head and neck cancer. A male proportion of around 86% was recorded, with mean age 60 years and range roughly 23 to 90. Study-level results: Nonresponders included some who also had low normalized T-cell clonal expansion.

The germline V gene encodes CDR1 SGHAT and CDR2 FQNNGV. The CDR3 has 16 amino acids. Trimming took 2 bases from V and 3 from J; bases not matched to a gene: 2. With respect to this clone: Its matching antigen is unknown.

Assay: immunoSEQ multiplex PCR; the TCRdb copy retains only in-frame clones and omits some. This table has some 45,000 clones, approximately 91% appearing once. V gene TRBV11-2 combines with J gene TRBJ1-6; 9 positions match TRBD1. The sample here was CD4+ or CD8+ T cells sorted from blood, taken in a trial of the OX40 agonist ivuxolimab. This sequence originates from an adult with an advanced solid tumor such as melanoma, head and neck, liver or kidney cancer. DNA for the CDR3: TGTGCCAGCAGCTTAAAGACAGGGGGCTATAATTCACCCCTCCACTTT. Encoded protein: CASSLKTGGYNSPLHF. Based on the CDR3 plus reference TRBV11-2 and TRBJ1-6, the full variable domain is EAGVAQSPRYKIIEKRQSVAFWCNPISGHATLYWYQQILGQGPKLLIQFQNNGVVDDSQLPKDRFSAERLKGVDSTLKIQPAKLEDSAVYLCASSLKTGGYNSPLHFGNGTRLTVT.